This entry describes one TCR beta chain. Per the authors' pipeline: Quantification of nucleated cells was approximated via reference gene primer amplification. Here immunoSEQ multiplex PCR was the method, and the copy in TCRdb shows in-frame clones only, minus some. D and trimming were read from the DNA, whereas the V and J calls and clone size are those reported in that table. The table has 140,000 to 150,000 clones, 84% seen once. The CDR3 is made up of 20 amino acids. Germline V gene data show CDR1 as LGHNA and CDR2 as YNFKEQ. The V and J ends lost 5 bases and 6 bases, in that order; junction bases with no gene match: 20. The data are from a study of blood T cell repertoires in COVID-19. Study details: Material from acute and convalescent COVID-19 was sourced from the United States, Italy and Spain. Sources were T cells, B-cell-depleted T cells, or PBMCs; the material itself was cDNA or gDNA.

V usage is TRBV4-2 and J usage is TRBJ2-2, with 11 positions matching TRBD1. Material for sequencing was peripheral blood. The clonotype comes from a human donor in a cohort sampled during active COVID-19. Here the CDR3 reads CASSKRGQGAQVYAAGELFF. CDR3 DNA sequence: TGTGCCAGCAGCAAACGAGGACAGGGGGCGCAAGTTTACGCGGCCGGGGAGCTGTTTTTT.